One and the same sample provided the 17 T cell receptor beta chains below, sequenced in a study of CD8 T cells in ankylosing spondylitis. TCRdb ran MiXCR on the 5' RACE reads and lists one entry per CDR3 protein. The data contain approximately 69,000 distinct CDR3 sequences, about 5.7% of them singletons. Specimen: blood, either unsorted or a sorted T cell fraction (not recorded which). These TCRs come from a male donor with ankylosing spondylitis or in good health (not recorded which).

This clonotype appeared many times. This chain uses TRBV4-3 with TRBJ1-2, with no clear D. This CDR3 is 14 amino acids long. Trimming cost V 1 base and J 1 base, with 7 bases left between them. CDR1 is LGHNA and CDR2 is YSLEER in the germline V gene. CDR3 in amino acids: CASSQGVDNYGYTF. CDR3 coding DNA: TGCGCCAGCAGCCAAGGGGTAGATAACTATGGCTACACCTTC.

This clonotype has at least ten counts. The genes are TRBV2 and TRBJ1-1; D is unclear. The CDR3 runs 13 residues. Between the trimmed V and J ends, which lost 1 base and 8 bases, there was a span of 11 bases. In germline, CDR1 is SNHLY, CDR2 FYNNEI. CDR3 sequence: CASSEVLVREAFF. For the CDR3, the DNA is TGTGCCAGCAGTGAAGTTCTAGTAAGAGAAGCTTTCTTT. The full variable domain, in which reference TRBV2 and TRBJ1-1 provide the parts outside the CDR3, is EPEVTQTPSHQVTQMGQEVILRCVPISNHLYFYWYRQILGQKVEFLVSFYNNEISEKSEIFDDQFSVERPDGSNFTLKIRSTKLEDSAMYFCASSEVLVREAFFGQGTRLTVV.

This clonotype has at least ten counts. The rearrangement uses TRBV12-3 or TRBV12-4 and TRBJ1-4; weak D call: TRBD1 (5 bases). This CDR3 comprises 14 residues. Trimming took off 6 bases at V and 8 bases at J, with 16 bases between the two ends. This CDR3 reads CASSRGGNREKLFF. CDR3 bases: TGTGCCAGCAGCCGGGGGGGAAATCGCGAAAAACTGTTTTTT.

This clonotype came up many times. The V gene is TRBV5-5, the J gene TRBJ2-7, with 8 nucleotides matching TRBD2. The J segment lost 0 bases and the V segment lost 3 bases, leaving 5 bases of the junction unmatched. The germline gives CDR1 SGHKS, CDR2 YYEKEE (reference sequence). This CDR3 has 15 residues. The CDR3 bases are TGTGCCAGCAGCTCCAGCGGGGGAGTCTCCTACGAGCAGTACTTC. This gives the protein CASSSSGGVSYEQYF. The full variable domain, completed using reference TRBV5-5 and TRBJ2-7, is DAGVTQSPTHLIKTRGQQVTLRCSPISGHKSVSWYQQVLGQGPQFIFQYYEKEERGRGNFPDRFSARQFPNYSSELNVNALLLGDSALYLCASSSSGGVSYEQYFGPGTRLTVT.

This clonotype was seen many times. The chain couples TRBV4-3 to TRBJ2-6; D is unclear. Trimming cost V 1 base and J 0 bases, with 7 bases left between them. Germline V lookup: CDR1 LGHNA, CDR2 YSLEER. This CDR3 has 16 amino acids. For the CDR3, the DNA is TGCGCCAGCAGCCAAGCTAGGGCCTCTGGGGCCAACGTCCTGACTTTC. This sequence encodes CASSQARASGANVLTF.

This clonotype showed up many times. The chain has TRBV30 and TRBJ2-1; 10 nucleotides align to TRBD1. From germline, CDR1 is GTSNPN and CDR2 SVGIG (reference sequence). V lost 2 bases to trimming and J lost 3 bases; unmatched junction nucleotides: 4. This CDR3 spans 15 amino acids. The CDR3 protein is CAWSRGTGDYNEQFF. DNA of the CDR3: TGTGCCTGGAGTCGCGGGACAGGGGACTACAATGAGCAGTTCTTC.

This clonotype occurred many times. V is TRBV2 and J is TRBJ2-1; tentative D call: TRBD2 (6 bases). Per the germline V gene, CDR1 is SNHLY and CDR2 is FYNNEI. V gave up 6 bases and J gave up 10 bases, with 16 bases separating them. CDR3 length: 13 residues. The chain's CDR3 is CASSQTRAGEQFF. DNA for the CDR3: TGTGCCAGCAGCCAAACCCGGGCGGGGGAGCAGTTCTTC. The full variable domain, with the rest looked up from reference TRBV2 and TRBJ2-1, is EPEVTQTPSHQVTQMGQEVILRCVPISNHLYFYWYRQILGQKVEFLVSFYNNEISEKSEIFDDQFSVERPDGSNFTLKIRSTKLEDSAMYFCASSQTRAGEQFFGPGTRLTVL.

This clonotype occurred many times. The chain uses TRBV28 and TRBJ1-6; tentative D call: TRBD1 (5 bases). Germline CDR1 reads MDHEN; CDR2 reads SYDVKM. The germline V and J ends were trimmed by 5 bases and 4 bases, with 9 bases remaining between them. There are 14 residues in the CDR3. DNA of the CDR3: TGTGCCAGCAGTCCGGGACCTTATAATTCACCCCTCCACTTT. Its translation is CASSPGPYNSPLHF.

J is TRBJ2-7 and V is TRBV10-2; 11 bases map to TRBD2. Germline CDR1 reads WSHSY; CDR2 reads SAAADI. This CDR3 spans 17 amino acids. J was trimmed by 3 bases and V by 2 bases; bases with no gene match: 9. CDR3 sequence: CASSEPRTGTSGYEQYF. Written as DNA, the CDR3 is TGCGCCAGCAGTGAGCCGAGGACCGGGACTAGCGGCTACGAGCAGTACTTC.

At least ten counts were recorded for this clonotype. The V and J genes are TRBV12-3 or TRBV12-4 and TRBJ1-2; D ambiguous. The CDR3 covers 13 residues. Trimming removed 6 bases at V and 6 bases at J, with 14 bases between. The CDR3 reads CASSPSEDHGYTF. For the CDR3, the DNA is TGTGCCAGCAGCCCCTCGGAGGATCATGGCTACACCTTC.

This clonotype was seen repeatedly, ten times or more. The rearrangement joins TRBV9 to TRBJ2-5; 8 nucleotides agree with TRBD2. The junction had 15 bases not matched to a gene; V was cut back by 0 bases and J by 2 bases. This CDR3 region has 19 residues. The V gene's germline CDR1 is SGDLS and CDR2 YYNGEE. The CDR3 bases are TGTGCCAGCAGCGTAGGGGGTGCGGTGGCGGGGGGACGACAAGAGACCCAGTACTTC. This encodes CASSVGGAVAGGRQETQYF.

This clonotype has at least ten counts. The chain has TRBV3-1 and TRBJ2-7, with a tentative D call TRBD1 (5 bases). The CDR3 loop spans 12 amino acids. Germline CDR1 LGHDT, CDR2 YNNKEL (reference sequence). V gave up 6 bases and J gave up 2 bases, with 8 bases separating them. CDR3 nucleotides: TGTGCCAGCAGGGACACGGCCTACGAGCAGTACTTC. It encodes CASRDTAYEQYF.

The sample holds many counts of this clonotype. The chain carries TRBV5-1 and TRBJ2-7; the D gene is possibly TRBD1 (5 bases). V gave up 4 bases and J gave up 7 bases, with 12 bases separating them. This CDR3 spans 12 amino acids. The germline CDR1 and CDR2 sequences are SGHRS and YFSETQ. The CDR3: CASSQSGAEQYF. CDR3 sequence (DNA): TGCGCCAGCAGCCAAAGTGGGGCAGAGCAGTACTTC.

This clonotype has at least ten counts. V is TRBV9 and J is TRBJ1-2; TRBD1 agrees at 11 bases. Germline lookup yields CDR1 SGDLS and CDR2 YYNGEE. This CDR3 region has 15 residues. V lost 4 bases to trimming and J lost 3 bases; unmatched junction nucleotides: 5. The CDR3 DNA follows: TGTGCCAGCAGCTCAGGGACAGGGGGTTACTATGGCTACACCTTC. The encoded protein is CASSSGTGGYYGYTF.

By sample share, this clonotype is medium-sized. The V gene is TRBV7-8, the J gene TRBJ2-1; D unresolved. The germline V gene has CDR1 SGHVS and CDR2 FQNEAQ. The V end was cut by 2 bases, the J end by 8 bases, with 10 bases between. The CDR3 sequence is 13 residues long. Here the CDR3 DNA reads TGTGCCAGCAGCTTAACCCTGGCTGATGAGCAGTTCTTC. It specifies CASSLTLADEQFF.

This clonotype was picked up many times. The chain joins TRBV28 to TRBJ2-3; no firm D call. With 3 bases removed from V and 8 bases from J, the gap between germline ends came to 12 bases. Looked up from germline, CDR1 is MDHEN and CDR2 is SYDVKM. This CDR3 is built from 13 residues. Here the CDR3 reads CASSFPARSTQYF. CDR3 bases: TGTGCCAGCAGTTTTCCCGCCCGGAGTACGCAGTATTTT. The whole variable domain, filled in from reference TRBV28 and TRBJ2-3, reads DVKVTQSSRYLVKRTGEKVFLECVQDMDHENMFWYRQDPGLGLRLIYFSYDVKMKEKGDIPEGYSVSREKKERFSLILESASTNQTSMYLCASSFPARSTQYFGPGTRLTVL.

This clonotype was found many times. The J gene is TRBJ1-1, the V gene TRBV3-1, with D possibly being TRBD1 (5 bases). This CDR3 spans 14 amino acids. Germline values: CDR1 LGHDT, CDR2 YNNKEL (reference sequence). Trimming removed 4 bases from V and 4 bases from J, with 13 bases in between. The DNA for the CDR3 is TGTGCCAGCAGCCCGACAGTTCCCGGCACTGAAGCTTTCTTT. Translation gives CASSPTVPGTEAFF. The full variable domain, with the rest looked up from reference TRBV3-1 and TRBJ1-1, is DTAVSQTPKYLVTQMGNDKSIKCEQNLGHDTMYWYKQDSKKFLKIMFSYNNKELIINETVPNRFSPKSPDKAHLNLHINSLELGDSAVYFCASSPTVPGTEAFFGQGTRLTVV.